The present TCR beta chain was sequenced within a study of blood T cell repertoires in COVID-19. The V and J ends lost 6 bases and 4 bases respectively, with 9 bases between them. The CDR3 has 13 amino acids. CDR1 is MDHEN, CDR2 SYDVKM, per germline. Data came from immunoSEQ multiplex PCR; TCRdb stores just in-frame clones and leaves some out. The sample lists 100,000 or so clones, over 75% occurring once. The clonotype was recovered from a man between 65 and 85 years old with active or convalescent COVID-19. The gene calls are TRBV28 and TRBJ1-4; D might be TRBD1 (6 bases). The sequencing sample was made of peripheral blood. CDR3 DNA sequence: TGTGCCAGCAGACAGGGTGGTAATGAAAAACTGTTTTTT. Encoded protein: CASRQGGNEKLFF.